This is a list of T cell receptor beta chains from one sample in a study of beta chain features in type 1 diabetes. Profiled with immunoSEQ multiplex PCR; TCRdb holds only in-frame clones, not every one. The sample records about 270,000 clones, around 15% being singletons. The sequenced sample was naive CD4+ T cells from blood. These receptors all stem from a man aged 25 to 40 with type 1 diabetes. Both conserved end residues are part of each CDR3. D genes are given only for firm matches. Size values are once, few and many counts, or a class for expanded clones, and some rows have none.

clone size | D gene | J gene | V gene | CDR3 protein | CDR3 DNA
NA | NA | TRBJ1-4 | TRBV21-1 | CASSKPRVAEGKLFF | TGTGCCAGCAGCAAACCTCGGGTGGCAGAGGGAAAACTGTTTTTT
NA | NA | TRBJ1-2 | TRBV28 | CASSLSGAGYTF | TGTGCCAGCAGTTTAAGCGGGGCGGGCTACACCTTC
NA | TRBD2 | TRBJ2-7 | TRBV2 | CASRRGTSGSLEQYF | TGTGCCAGCAGAAGAGGGACTAGCGGGAGTTTAGAGCAGTACTTC
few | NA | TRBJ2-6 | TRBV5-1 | CASSAGLLPGEANVLTF | TGCGCCAGCAGCGCCGGACTTCTACCCGGGGAGGCCAACGTCCTGACTTTC
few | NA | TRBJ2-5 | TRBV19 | CASSIGYLQETQYF | TGTGCCAGTAGTATAGGGTACCTACAAGAGACCCAGTACTTC
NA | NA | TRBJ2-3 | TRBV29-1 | CSVWAFVGRTDTQYF | TGCAGCGTTTGGGCCTTCGTTGGTCGCACAGATACGCAGTATTTT
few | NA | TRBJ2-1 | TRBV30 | CAWKGAYYNEQFF | TGTGCCTGGAAAGGGGCCTACTACAATGAGCAGTTCTTC
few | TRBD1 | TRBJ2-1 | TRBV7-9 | CASSLVWTGSSYNEQFF | TGTGCCAGCAGCTTAGTTTGGACAGGGAGCTCCTACAATGAGCAGTTCTTC
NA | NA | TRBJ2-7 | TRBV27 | CASSRAGRNYEQYF | TGTGCCAGCAGTCGGGCGGGACGGAACTACGAGCAGTACTTC
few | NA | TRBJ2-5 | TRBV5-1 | CASSLSQGTHQETQYF | TGCGCCAGCAGCTTGTCCCAGGGGACCCACCAAGAGACCCAGTACTTC
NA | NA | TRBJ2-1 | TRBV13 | CASSLGPEAAYNEQFF | TGTGCCAGCAGCTTAGGCCCAGAAGCGGCCTACAATGAGCAGTTCTTC
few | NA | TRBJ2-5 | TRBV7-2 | CASSQGLQETQYF | TGTGCCAGCAGCCAGGGACTCCAAGAGACCCAGTACTTC
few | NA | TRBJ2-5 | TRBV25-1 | CASSPEPSRETQYF | TGTGCCAGCAGCCCCGAACCCAGCAGGGAGACCCAGTACTTC
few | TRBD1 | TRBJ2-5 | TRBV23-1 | CARPGTGPQETQYF | TGCGCCAGACCCGGGACAGGCCCTCAAGAGACCCAGTACTTC
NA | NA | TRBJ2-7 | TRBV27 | CASSLRVPSYEQYF | TGTGCCAGCAGTTTAAGAGTGCCCTCCTACGAGCAGTACTTC
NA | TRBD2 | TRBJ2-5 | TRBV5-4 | CASSSPLAGAPEETQYF | TGTGCCAGCAGCTCCCCCCTGGCGGGAGCCCCGGAAGAGACCCAGTACTTC
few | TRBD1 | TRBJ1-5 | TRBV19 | CASRTGTGGNQPQHF | TGTGCCAGTAGGACCGGGACAGGGGGCAATCAGCCCCAGCATTTT
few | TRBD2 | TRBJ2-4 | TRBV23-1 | CASSRAHSGRASKNIQYF | TGCGCCAGCAGCAGAGCCCATAGCGGGAGGGCCTCCAAAAACATTCAGTACTTC
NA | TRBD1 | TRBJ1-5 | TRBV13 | CAGLTGTGTQPQHF | TGTGCCGGCCTTACCGGGACAGGGACACAACCCCAGCATTTT
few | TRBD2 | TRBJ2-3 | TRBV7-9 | CASSTGTSGSTDTQYF | TGTGCCAGCAGCACCGGGACTAGCGGGAGCACAGATACGCAGTATTTT
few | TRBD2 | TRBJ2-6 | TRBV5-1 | CASSRLTSGSSSGANVLTF | TGCGCCAGCAGCCGCCTGACTAGCGGATCTAGCTCTGGGGCCAACGTCCTGACTTTC
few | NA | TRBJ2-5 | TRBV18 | CASSPGIQETQYF | TGTGCCAGCTCCCCGGGAATCCAAGAGACCCAGTACTTC
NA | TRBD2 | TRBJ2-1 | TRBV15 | CATSRDQIVASGSSLFWNEQFF | TGTGCCACCAGCAGAGATCAGATCGTGGCTAGCGGGAGTTCCCTGTTTTGGAATGAGCAGTTCTTC
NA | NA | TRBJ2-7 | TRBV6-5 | CASSYSEGRHEQYF | TGTGCCAGCAGTTACTCGGAGGGCCGCCACGAGCAGTACTTC
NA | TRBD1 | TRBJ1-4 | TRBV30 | CAWSLTGVVGEKLFF | TGTGCCTGGAGTTTAACAGGGGTCGTCGGTGAAAAACTGTTTTTT
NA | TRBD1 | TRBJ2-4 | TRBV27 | CASRAPGTGVYIQYF | TGTGCCAGCAGGGCTCCCGGGACAGGGGTGTACATTCAGTACTTC
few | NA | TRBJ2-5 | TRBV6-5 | CASRGDNQETQYF | TGTGCCAGCAGGGGGGACAACCAAGAGACCCAGTACTTC
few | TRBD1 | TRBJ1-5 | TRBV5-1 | CASSLGGTVGQPQHF | TGCGCCAGCAGCTTGGGGGGGACAGTTGGTCAGCCCCAGCATTTT
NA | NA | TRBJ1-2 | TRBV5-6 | CASSRQGYGYTF | TGTGCCAGCAGCCGTCAGGGCTATGGCTACACCTTC
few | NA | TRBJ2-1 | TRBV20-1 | CSAIGNEQFF | TGCAGTGCTATCGGTAATGAGCAGTTCTTC
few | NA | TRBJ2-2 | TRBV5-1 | CASSLQPGAGELFF | TGCGCCAGCAGCTTGCAGCCGGGGGCCGGGGAGCTGTTTTTT
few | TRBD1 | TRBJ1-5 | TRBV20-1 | CSARGNQPQHF | TGCAGTGCCAGGGGGAATCAGCCCCAGCATTTT
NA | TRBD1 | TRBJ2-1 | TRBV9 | CASSAHAGGNDEQFF | TGTGCCAGCAGCGCTCATGCAGGGGGCAACGATGAGCAGTTCTTC
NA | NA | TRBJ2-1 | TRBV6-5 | CASRFLERSEQFF | TGTGCCAGCAGGTTTTTAGAACGATCTGAGCAGTTCTTC
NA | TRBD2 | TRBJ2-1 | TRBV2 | CASSYGTNYNEQFF | TGTGCCAGCAGTTACGGGACTAACTACAATGAGCAGTTCTTC
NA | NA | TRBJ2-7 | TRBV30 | CAWSEVGGFYEQYF | TGTGCCTGGAGTGAGGTCGGGGGTTTCTACGAGCAGTACTTC
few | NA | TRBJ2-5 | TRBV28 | CASLRGGTQETQYF | TGTGCCAGCCTCCGTGGCGGTACCCAAGAGACCCAGTACTTC
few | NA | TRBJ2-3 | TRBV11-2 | CASSSGLRGLDTQYF | TGTGCCAGCAGCTCTGGATTAAGGGGCTTAGATACGCAGTATTTT
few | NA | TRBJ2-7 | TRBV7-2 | CASSRSSGGVGEQYF | TGTGCCAGCAGCCGATCAAGTGGAGGAGTAGGCGAGCAGTACTTC
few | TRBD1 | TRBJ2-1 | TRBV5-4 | CASRRDRGWNEQFF | TGTGCCAGCCGGAGGGACAGGGGGTGGAATGAGCAGTTCTTC
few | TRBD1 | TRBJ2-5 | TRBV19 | CASNPDRYQETQYF | TGTGCCAGTAACCCGGACAGGTACCAAGAGACCCAGTACTTC
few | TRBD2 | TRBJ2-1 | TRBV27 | CASSHGSSGSNEQFF | TGTGCCAGCAGTCACGGATCTAGCGGGAGCAATGAGCAGTTCTTC
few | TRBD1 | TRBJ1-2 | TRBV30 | CAWRPNRGRYGYTF | TGTGCCTGGAGACCGAACAGGGGGAGGTATGGCTACACCTTC
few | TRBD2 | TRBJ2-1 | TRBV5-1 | CASSLEVAGDSRQFF | TGCGCCAGCAGCTTGGAGGTAGCGGGAGATAGTAGGCAGTTCTTC
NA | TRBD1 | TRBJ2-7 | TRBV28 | CASRPGQRIYEQYF | TGTGCCAGCAGGCCGGGACAGAGAATCTACGAGCAGTACTTC
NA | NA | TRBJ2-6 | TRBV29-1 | CSVDSSGANVLTF | TGCAGCGTTGATAGCTCTGGGGCCAACGTCCTGACTTTC
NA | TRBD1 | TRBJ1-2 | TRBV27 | CASSLRGQGAGSYGYTF | TGTGCCAGCAGTTTAAGGGGACAGGGGGCGGGAAGCTATGGCTACACCTTC
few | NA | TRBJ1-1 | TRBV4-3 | CASSQGRSNTEAFF | TGCGCCAGCAGCCAAGGCCGAAGCAACACTGAAGCTTTCTTT
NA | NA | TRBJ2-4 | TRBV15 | CATRQAGASNF | TGTGCCACGCGACAGGCGGGAGCGTCGAACTTC
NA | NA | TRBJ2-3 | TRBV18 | CASSPLIAASTDTQYF | TGTGCCAGCTCACCACTCATTGCAGCGAGCACAGATACGCAGTATTTT
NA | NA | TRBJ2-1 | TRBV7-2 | CASSLRRDPSYNEQFF | TGTGCCAGCAGCTTGAGGAGGGATCCATCCTACAATGAGCAGTTCTTC
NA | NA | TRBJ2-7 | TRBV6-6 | CASSYSGPPDEQYF | TGTGCCAGCAGTTACAGTGGCCCCCCCGACGAGCAGTACTTC
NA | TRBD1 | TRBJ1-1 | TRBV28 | CASSNPGQANTEAFF | TGTGCCAGCAGTAATCCGGGACAGGCGAACACTGAAGCTTTCTTT